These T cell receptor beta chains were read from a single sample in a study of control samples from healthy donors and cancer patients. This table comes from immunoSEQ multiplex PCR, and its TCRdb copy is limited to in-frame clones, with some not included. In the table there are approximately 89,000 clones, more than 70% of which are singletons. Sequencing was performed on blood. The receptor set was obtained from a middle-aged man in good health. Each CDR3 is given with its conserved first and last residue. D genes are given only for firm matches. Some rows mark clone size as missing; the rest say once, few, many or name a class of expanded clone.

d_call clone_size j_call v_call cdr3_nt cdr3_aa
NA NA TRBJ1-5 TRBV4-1 TGCGCCAGCAGCCAAGGGTGGGGGACTGAGGTCAATCAGCCCCAGCATTTT CASSQGWGTEVNQPQHF
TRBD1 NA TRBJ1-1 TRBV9 TGTGCCAGCAGCGAAGACAGGGAATCTGAAGCTTTCTTT CASSEDRESEAFF
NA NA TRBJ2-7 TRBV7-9 TGTGCCAGCAGCCCCAGTGGGGGCTACGAGCAGTACTTC CASSPSGGYEQYF
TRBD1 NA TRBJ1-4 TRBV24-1 TGTGCCACCAGTGATTCCTGGGACAGCGAAGGGTATGAAAAACTGTTTTTT CATSDSWDSEGYEKLFF
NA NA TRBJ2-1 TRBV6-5 TGTGCCAGCAGTAAAAAGGTAGACAATGAGCAGTTCTTC CASSKKVDNEQFF
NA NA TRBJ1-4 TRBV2 TGTGCCAGCAGCTTCCAAAGTGCAGAGGAAAAACTGTTTTTT CASSFQSAEEKLFF
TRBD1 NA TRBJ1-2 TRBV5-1 TGCGCCAGCAGCCCGGGACAGGCGAGGGGTGGCTACACCTTC CASSPGQARGGYTF
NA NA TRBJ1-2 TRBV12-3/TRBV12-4 TGTGCCAGCAGTGCACGCTCGAGGGGCTACACCTTC CASSARSRGYTF
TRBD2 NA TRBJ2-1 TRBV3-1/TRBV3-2 TGTGCCAGCAGCCAATCCCCACATCTCACTAGCGGGTCCTACAATGAGCAGTTCTTC CASSQSPHLTSGSYNEQFF
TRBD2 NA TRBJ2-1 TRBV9 TGTGCCAGCAGCGCGGGAGGACTAGCGAACAATGAGCAGTTCTTC CASSAGGLANNEQFF
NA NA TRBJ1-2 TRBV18 TGTGCCAGCTCACCTTCCGTAGGTGGCTACACCTTC CASSPSVGGYTF
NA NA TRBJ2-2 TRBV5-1 TGCGCCAGCACCCAGGGGTTGGGGGACACCGGGGAGCTGTTTTTT CASTQGLGDTGELFF
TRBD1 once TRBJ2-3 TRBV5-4 TGTGCCAGCAGCGATTCGACAGGGGGCTGGGAAGATACGCAGTATTTT CASSDSTGGWEDTQYF
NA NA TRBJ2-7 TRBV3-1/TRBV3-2 TGTGCCAGCAGCCAAGGCTACGAGCAGTACTTC CASSQGYEQYF
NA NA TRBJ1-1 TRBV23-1 TGCGCCAGACGTACAGGGATGGGCACTGAAGCTTTCTTT CARRTGMGTEAFF
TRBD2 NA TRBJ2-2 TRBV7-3 TGTGCCAGCAGCTTGTATGGGACTAGTGCCACCGGGGAGCTGTTTTTT CASSLYGTSATGELFF
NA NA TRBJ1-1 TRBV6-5 TGTGCCAGCAGGAAGGGTGGAAAACCTGAAGCTTTCTTT CASRKGGKPEAFF
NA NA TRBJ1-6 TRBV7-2 TGTGCCAGCAGCTTAGCCAGGAGCGATTCACCCCTCCACTTT CASSLARSDSPLHF
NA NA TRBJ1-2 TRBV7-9 TGTGCCAGCAGCTTAGGGTTCAGGGACTATGGCTACACCTTC CASSLGFRDYGYTF
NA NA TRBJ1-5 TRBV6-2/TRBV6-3 TGTGCCAGCAGTTACTTTGGGGCCCCAGGGAAGAGCAATCAGCCCCAGCATTTT CASSYFGAPGKSNQPQHF
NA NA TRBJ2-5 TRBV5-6 TGTGCCAGCAGCTTGGCCTCTGGAGGCGAGACCCAGTACTTC CASSLASGGETQYF
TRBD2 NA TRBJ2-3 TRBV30 TGTGCCTGGAGTGACACGAGAGTAGCGGGGGCTTTTTCAGATACGCAGTATTTT CAWSDTRVAGAFSDTQYF
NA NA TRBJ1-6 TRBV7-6 TGTGCCAGCAGCTTAGGGGGCCTCAATTCACCCCTCCACTTT CASSLGGLNSPLHF
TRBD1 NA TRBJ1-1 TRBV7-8 TGTGCCAGCAGCCTCGGGACAGGGCTCTTGGCTTTCTTT CASSLGTGLLAFF
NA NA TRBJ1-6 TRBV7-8 TGTGCCAGCAGCCCCCCGGGACCCGGCGATTCACCCCTCCACTTT CASSPPGPGDSPLHF
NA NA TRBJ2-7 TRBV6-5 TGTGCCAGCAAATCCACCTACGAGCAGTACTTC CASKSTYEQYF
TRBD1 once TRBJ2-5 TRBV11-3 TGTGCCAGCAGCCTGTGGGACAGCCAAGAGACCCAGTACTTC CASSLWDSQETQYF
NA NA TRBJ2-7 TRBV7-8 TGTGCCAGCAGCCGTCTAGCTTCCTTTAACGAGCAGTACTTC CASSRLASFNEQYF
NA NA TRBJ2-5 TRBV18 TGTGCCAGCTCACCACGCTTGTACCAAGAGACCCAGTACTTC CASSPRLYQETQYF
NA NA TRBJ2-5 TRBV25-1 TGTGCCAGCAGTGAATCTATCGCAGGGCAAGAGACCCAGTACTTC CASSESIAGQETQYF
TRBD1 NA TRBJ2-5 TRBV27 TGTGCCAGCAGTCCCACCACAGGGGCCCAAGAGACCCAGTACTTC CASSPTTGAQETQYF
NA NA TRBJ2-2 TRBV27 TGTGCCAGCAAAGAGGTTGTGAACACCGGGGAGCTGTTTTTT CASKEVVNTGELFF
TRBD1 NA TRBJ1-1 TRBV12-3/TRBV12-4 TGTGCCAGCAGTTTCTATGACAGGGGGTCGACTTTCTTT CASSFYDRGSTFF
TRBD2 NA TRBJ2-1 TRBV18 TGTGCCAGCTCACCACGGGGGGGAGGCTCCTACAATGAGCAGTTCTTC CASSPRGGGSYNEQFF
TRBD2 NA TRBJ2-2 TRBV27 TGTGCCAGCAGTTTTTACGGACTAGAGATGAACACCGGGGAGCTGTTTTTT CASSFYGLEMNTGELFF
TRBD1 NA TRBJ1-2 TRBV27 TGTGCCAGCAGTTTCGACAGGGGTTTGGGTGGCTACACCTTC CASSFDRGLGGYTF
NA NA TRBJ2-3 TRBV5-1 TGCGCCAGCAGCTTGCTGGAAGATACGCAGTATTTT CASSLLEDTQYF
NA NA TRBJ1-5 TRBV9 TGTGCCAGCAGCCCCACCGGGGGGTTATCTCAGCCCCAGCATTTT CASSPTGGLSQPQHF
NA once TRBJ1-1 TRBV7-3 TGTGCCAGCAGCTCACAGGGATTGAACACTGAAGCTTTCTTT CASSSQGLNTEAFF
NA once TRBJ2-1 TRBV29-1 TGCAGCGTTGAAGATAGGGGGAAATACAATGAGCAGTTCTTC CSVEDRGKYNEQFF
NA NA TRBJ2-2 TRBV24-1 TGTGCCACCAGTGACCTGACAGGGACTGACACCGGGGAGCTGTTTTTT CATSDLTGTDTGELFF
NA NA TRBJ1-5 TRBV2 TGTGCCAGCAGTGAACGGGGCCCGGGGCCCCAGCATTTT CASSERGPGPQHF
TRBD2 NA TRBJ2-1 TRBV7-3 TGTGCCAGCAGCTTAAACCCCCCCTCGACTAGCGGACACAATGAGCAGTTCTTC CASSLNPPSTSGHNEQFF
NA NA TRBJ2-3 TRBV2 TGTGCCAGCAGGGCCGGCGGACTCAGCACAGATACGCAGTATTTT CASRAGGLSTDTQYF
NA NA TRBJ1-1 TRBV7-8 TGTGCCAGCAGCTTCCAACAACAGGGTAACACTGAAGCTTTCTTT CASSFQQQGNTEAFF